The 23 T cell receptor beta chains reported below all come from one sample, sequenced in a study of T cell responses to AZD1222 COVID-19 vaccine. The assay was immunoSEQ multiplex PCR, and TCRdb's table has in-frame clones only and misses some. The table records approximately 65,000 clones, more than 70% of them present only once. The material sequenced was peripheral blood, taken on day 0 of AZD1222 vaccination. Every receptor here comes from an adult in good health.

This clone turned up a few times. The chain links TRBV6-2 or TRBV6-3 to TRBJ1-2; D remains ambiguous. Per the germline V gene, CDR1 is MNHEY and CDR2 is SVGEGT. This CDR3 spans 16 amino acids. Trimming shortened V by 5 bases and J by 6 bases, and 22 bases separated the two germline ends. The CDR3 spells CASSDGEHGPVDGYTF. CDR3 DNA: TGTGCCAGCAGTGATGGGGAACACGGGCCGGTGGATGGCTACACCTTC.

A few counts support this clone. V is TRBV7-2 and J is TRBJ2-7; D is unclear. This CDR3 region has 14 residues. CDR1 SGHTA and CDR2 FQGNSA come from the germline V gene. Trimming stripped 5 bases from V and 0 bases from J, with 11 bases between. The CDR3 region is CASSPSAASYEQYF. The CDR3 coding sequence is TGTGCCAGCAGCCCCTCGGCCGCCTCCTACGAGCAGTACTTC. Complete variable domain (other parts from reference TRBV7-2 and TRBJ2-7): GAGVSQSPSNKVTEKGKDVELRCDPISGHTALYWYRQSLGQGLEFLIYFQGNSAPDKSGLPSDRFSAERTGGSVSTLTIQRTQQEDSAVYLCASSPSAASYEQYFGPGTRLTVT.

The chain employs TRBV24-1 and TRBJ1-4; perhaps TRBD1 as D (5 bases). Between the trimmed V and J ends, which lost 10 bases and 3 bases, there was a span of 11 bases. CDR1 and CDR2 from the germline V gene are KGHDR and SFDVKD. The CDR3 runs 13 residues. CDR3 DNA sequence: TGTGCCACTAGGGACGGATCTAATGAAAAACTGTTTTTT. Its translation: CATRDGSNEKLFF.

This clone showed up just once. CDR3 sequence: CASSKLAGAKDTQYF. As DNA, the CDR3 is TGTGCCAGCAGTAAACTAGCGGGGGCCAAAGATACGCAGTATTTT. The chain carries TRBV6-5 and TRBJ2-3; 11 bases align to TRBD2. The germline gives CDR1 MNHEY, CDR2 SVGAGI. The CDR3 consists of 15 residues. Unmatched junction bases numbered 6, after V lost 5 bases and J lost 5 bases.

This clone has more than one count but fewer than ten. The chain employs TRBV5-5 and TRBJ1-3; D ambiguous. The germline V and J ends were trimmed by 2 bases and 0 bases, with 9 bases remaining between them. This CDR3 is 15 amino acids long. Germline V CDR1 and CDR2: SGHKS, YYEKEE (reference sequence). The CDR3 DNA sequence: TGTGCCAGCAGCTTTGCCTCGAGCTCTGGAAACACCATATATTTT. This sequence encodes CASSFASSSGNTIYF.

The V call is TRBV28, the J call TRBJ1-2; D is uncertain. Germline V gene lookup returns CDR1 MDHEN and CDR2 SYDVKM. CDR3 size: 12 residues. Trimming pared 5 bases from V and 8 bases from J, leaving 12 bases between. The chain's CDR3 is CASSPPGEGYTF. CDR3 nucleotides: TGTGCCAGCAGTCCGCCTGGGGAAGGCTACACCTTC.

This rearrangement joins TRBV7-2 to TRBJ2-2; either TRBD1 or TRBD2 may fit D (5 bases each). CDR1 and CDR2 (germline): SGHTA, FQGNSA. The length of the CDR3 is 16 residues. The V end lost 7 bases, the J end lost 7 bases, and 22 bases lay between the germline ends. Here the CDR3 DNA reads TGTGCCAGCACCAAGCCAGGGACGAGCAAGGGCGGGGAGCTGTTTTTT. Translating gives CASTKPGTSKGGELFF.

This chain links TRBV5-5 with TRBJ2-3, with 7 nucleotides matching TRBD1. The CDR3 has 15 residues. Germline loops: CDR1 SGHKS, CDR2 YYEKEE (reference sequence). The J segment lost 4 bases and the V segment lost 0 bases, leaving 5 bases of the junction unmatched. The CDR3 here is CASSLDTTGPDTQYF. The CDR3 bases are TGTGCCAGCAGCTTGGATACGACAGGGCCAGATACGCAGTATTTT.

The genes are TRBV6-5 and TRBJ1-1, with D perhaps TRBD1 (5 bases). V dropped 4 bases and J dropped 8 bases, with 14 bases sitting between them. The CDR3 spans 13 residues. Germline CDR1 MNHEY, CDR2 SVGAGI. The CDR3 region is CASSSPGGREAFF. CDR3 in DNA: TGTGCCAGCAGTTCACCCGGGGGAAGAGAAGCTTTCTTT.

The rearrangement links TRBV4-1 to TRBJ2-2; perhaps TRBD1 as D (6 bases). Germline values: CDR1 MGHRA, CDR2 YSYEKL. The CDR3 contains 15 residues. V lost 0 bases to trimming and J lost 4 bases, with 9 bases between them. CDR3 coding DNA: TGCGCCAGCAGCCAAGAACAGGGTGGCACCGGGGAGCTGTTTTTT. This translates into CASSQEQGGTGELFF.

In this sample, this clone turned up a few times. The J gene is TRBJ2-3, the V gene TRBV11-2; 8 bases line up with TRBD2. CDR1 is SGHAT, CDR2 FQNNGV, per germline. The J segment lost 15 bases and the V segment lost 5 bases, leaving 7 bases of the junction unmatched. This CDR3 comprises 11 residues. Here the CDR3 DNA reads TGTGCCAGCAGCCTCGGCGGGAGGCTATATTTT. Amino acids: CASSLGGRLYF.

Only a few counts were recorded for this clone. The chain joins TRBV18 to TRBJ1-6; D not certain. The CDR3 spans 15 residues. CDR1 is KGHSH, CDR2 LQKENI, per germline. V was cut by 3 bases and J by 7 bases, with 13 bases left in between. This CDR3 reads CASSPNGLPNSPLHF. The CDR3 region has the DNA TGTGCCAGCTCACCCAACGGGTTGCCAAATTCACCCCTCCACTTT.

This clone has only a few counts. The chain couples TRBV7-2 to TRBJ1-5; D is possibly TRBD1 (6 bases). With 2 bases removed from V and 4 bases from J, the gap between germline ends came to 18 bases. Germline V gene lookup returns CDR1 SGHTA and CDR2 FQGNSA. This CDR3 region has 17 residues. CDR3 nucleotide sequence: TGTGCCAGCAGCTTAAATGTAGGGGGTGCCCCGAATCAGCCCCAGCATTTT. It encodes CASSLNVGGAPNQPQHF.

The chain's CDR3 is CSVEPAETDTQYF. CDR3 nucleotide sequence: TGCAGCGTTGAACCGGCGGAAACAGATACGCAGTATTTT. The genes are TRBV29-1 and TRBJ2-3, with unresolved D. The V and J ends lost 2 bases and 3 bases respectively, with 9 bases between them. The CDR3 contains 13 residues. The V gene's germline CDR1 is SQVTM and CDR2 ANQGSEA.

In this sample, this clone turned up a few times. The V call is TRBV6-5, the J call TRBJ2-1, with 9 bases aligning to TRBD2. Germline values: CDR1 MNHEY, CDR2 SVGAGI. J gave up 6 bases and V 2 bases, and 8 bases lay outside the gene matches. The CDR3 is made up of 16 amino acids. The CDR3 region has the DNA TGTGCCAGCAGTTACGCTAGCGGGGAATTTGGCAATGAGCAGTTCTTC. This codes for CASSYASGEFGNEQFF.

This clone was detected only a few times. The chain combines TRBV7-8 with TRBJ1-1; 8 bases agree with TRBD1. In germline, CDR1 is SGHVS, CDR2 FQNEAQ. V shed 6 bases and J 0 bases; nucleotides not matched to a gene: 0. The length of the CDR3 is 13 residues. CDR3 residues: CASRDRVNTEAFF. Here the CDR3 DNA reads TGTGCCAGCAGGGACAGGGTGAACACTGAAGCTTTCTTT.

The CDR3 sequence is CASSLLGGNQPQHF. DNA for the CDR3: TGTGCCAGCAGCTTACTGGGCGGAAATCAGCCCCAGCATTTT. The chain uses TRBV5-6 and TRBJ1-5; D unresolved. Per germline, CDR1 SGHDT and CDR2 YYEEEE. The CDR3 covers 14 residues. V dropped 2 bases and J dropped 4 bases, with 10 bases sitting between them.

The chain recombines TRBV5-4 with TRBJ1-2, with a weak D call TRBD1 (5 bases). Germline-derived CDR1 and CDR2 are SGHNT and YYREEE (reference sequence). V lost 0 bases to trimming and J lost 1 base, with 13 bases between them. This CDR3 has 16 residues. Here the CDR3 reads CASSLGGGTFNYGYTF. In DNA, the CDR3 is TGTGCCAGCAGCTTGGGTGGGGGGACTTTTAACTATGGCTACACCTTC.

The count of this clone is one. The chain joins TRBV5-1 to TRBJ1-6, with 7 bases aligning to TRBD1. Germline CDR1 SGHRS, CDR2 YFSETQ. The V segment lost 4 bases and the J segment 0 bases; nucleotides outside the gene matches: 4. The CDR3 totals 16 residues. The chain's CDR3 is CASSETGSSYNSPLHF. For the CDR3, the DNA is TGCGCCAGCAGCGAGACAGGGAGCTCCTATAATTCACCCCTCCACTTT.

The chain employs TRBV27 and TRBJ2-2, with D maybe TRBD1 (5 bases). Trimming pared 3 bases from V and 0 bases from J, leaving 14 bases between. CDR3 length: 17 amino acids. Per germline, CDR1 MNHEY and CDR2 SMNVEV (reference sequence). The CDR3 sequence: CASSFGYAGPNTGELFF. CDR3 nucleotide sequence: TGTGCCAGCAGTTTCGGATACGCAGGGCCGAACACCGGGGAGCTGTTTTTT.

This chain links TRBV11-3 with TRBJ2-2; perhaps TRBD1 as D (8 bases). The CDR3 extends over 15 amino acids. Per germline, CDR1 SGHNT and CDR2 YENEEA. The ends were cut back, 4 bases at V and 5 bases at J, with 14 bases in the middle. For the CDR3, the DNA is TGTGCCAGCAGCTCCTACAGGGGGGGAACCGGGGAGCTGTTTTTT. This sequence encodes CASSSYRGGTGELFF. The variable domain in full, with the rest retrieved from reference TRBV11-3 and TRBJ2-2, is EAGVVQSPRYKIIEKKQPVAFWCNPISGHNTLYWYLQNLGQGPELLIRYENEEAVDDSQLPKDRFSAERLKGVDSTLKIQPAELGDSAVYLCASSSYRGGTGELFFGEGSRLTVL.

The chain links TRBV6-2 or TRBV6-3 to TRBJ2-3; D is unclear. Trimming stripped 5 bases from V and 6 bases from J, with 9 bases between. In germline, CDR1 is MNHEY, CDR2 SVGEGT. This CDR3 spans 12 amino acids. CDR3 protein: CASSRKVDTQYF. CDR3 sequence (DNA): TGTGCCAGCAGTAGAAAGGTGGATACGCAGTATTTT.

The chain links TRBV7-2 to TRBJ1-3; 8 bases map to TRBD1. Per the germline V gene, CDR1 is SGHTA and CDR2 is FQGNSA. The CDR3 runs to 14 residues. After removal of 10 bases from V and 1 base from J, the junction contained 6 bases not matched to a gene. The CDR3 bases are TGTGCCACAGTGGGACAGGCTTCTGGAAACACCATATATTTT. It is translated as CATVGQASGNTIYF.